The present entry profiles one TCR beta chain with its context. Molecular barcoding with unique molecular identifiers was used for the TCRbeta library. TCRdb ran MiXCR on the PCR reads and lists one entry per CDR3 protein. The table lists nearly 550,000 distinct CDR3 sequences, about 16% of them singletons, with more than 2.5% in the top ten. The sample originates from a study of T-cell reconstitution after alpha-beta-depleted transplantation in children. The CDR3 loop spans 16 amino acids. V lost 5 bases, J lost 7 bases, and 11 bases stayed unmatched. This clonotype originated in a human donor who donated a stem cell graft to a child with acute lymphoblastic leukemia. The sequencing here drew on PBMCs from the stem cell graft donor, taken from the stem cell graft. The J gene is TRBJ2-2, the V gene TRBV12-3 or TRBV12-4; 9 nucleotides align to TRBD2. The CDR3 is CASSPGTSSYSGELFF. CDR3 bases: TGTGCCAGCAGTCCGGGGACTAGCTCATACAGCGGGGAGCTGTTTTTT.